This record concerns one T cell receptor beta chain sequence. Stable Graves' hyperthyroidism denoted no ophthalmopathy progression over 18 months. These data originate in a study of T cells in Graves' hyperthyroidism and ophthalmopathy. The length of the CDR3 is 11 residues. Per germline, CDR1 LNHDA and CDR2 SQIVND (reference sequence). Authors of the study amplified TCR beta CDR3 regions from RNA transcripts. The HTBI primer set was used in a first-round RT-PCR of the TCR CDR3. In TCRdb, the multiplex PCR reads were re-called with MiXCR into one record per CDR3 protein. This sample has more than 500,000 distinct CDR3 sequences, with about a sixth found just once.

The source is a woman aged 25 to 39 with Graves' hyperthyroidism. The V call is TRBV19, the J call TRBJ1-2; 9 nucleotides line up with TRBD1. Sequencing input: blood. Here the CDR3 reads CGTGANYGYTF. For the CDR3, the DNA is TGTGGGACAGGGGCTAACTATGGCTACACCTTC.